This T cell receptor beta chain derives from a study of T-cell memory formation after mild COVID-19. Turning to the study itself: Clustering of TCRs was largely donor specific.

CDR3 length: 17 amino acids. In germline, CDR1 is MNHNY, CDR2 SVGAGI (reference sequence). V dropped 6 bases and J dropped 0 bases, with 18 bases sitting between them. TCRdb re-called the 5' RACE reads with MiXCR, one entry per CDR3 protein. The sample has roughly 47,000 distinct CDR3 sequences; around 7.3% are singletons. Details on this clonotype: Its antigen is as yet unknown.

Whole-study results and caveats: CD4/CD8 balance held among clones contracting day 15 to 85, and later expanders leaned CD4+. Mainly in CM and EM were contracting CD4+ clones; CD8+ were in EMRA. Pre-infection memory showed some responding clones, and this suggested that cross-reactive memory joined.

The clonotype comes from a man aged 18 to 30 who had mild COVID-19 (a few samples of this study predate the infection). Cell type and time point are not known. Sequenced input: PBMCs or a T cell subset sorted from them (not recorded which). The V and J genes are TRBV6-6 and TRBJ1-5; a weak D match, TRBD1 (5 bases). The CDR3 coding sequence is TGTGCCAGCAGCCCCCTCTCCAGGGCTCATAGCAATCAGCCCCAGCATTTT. Its protein is CASSPLSRAHSNQPQHF.